The clone carrying this TCR beta chain was recorded a few times. Its matching antigen is unknown. This sample was taken from a study of T-cell memory formation after mild COVID-19. The wider study: TCR clusters were mostly confined to one donor each.

The CDR3 runs 14 residues. V shed 5 bases and J shed 0 bases, with 9 bases lying between them. CDR1 and CDR2 from the germline V gene are SGHVS and FNYEAQ. Findings and caveats of the study: Pre-infection memory harbored some responding clones, suggesting cross-reactive memory joined. Clones contracting across day 15 to 85 had a balanced CD4/CD8 profile; later expanding clones leaned CD4+.

Libraries for TCRalpha and TCRbeta carried sample barcodes and unique molecular identifiers via 5'RACE. MiXCR, run by TCRdb on the 5' RACE reads, gives a single entry per CDR3 protein. The data hold 120,000 to 150,000 distinct CDR3 sequences, with about 19% observed a single time. V gene TRBV7-6 combines with J gene TRBJ2-3, with D uncertain. The source material was PBMCs or a T cell subset sorted from them (not recorded which). This TCR was sampled from an adult woman who had mild COVID-19 (a few samples of this study predate the infection). Cell type and time point are not known. CDR3 nucleotide sequence: TGTGCCAGCAGCCCTACCCCTAGCACAGATACGCAGTATTTT. This gives the protein CASSPTPSTDTQYF. The full variable domain, its missing parts supplied by reference TRBV7-6 and TRBJ2-3, is GAGVSQSPRYKVTKRGQDVALRCDPISGHVSLYWYRQALGQGPEFLTYFNYEAQQDKSGLPNDRFSAERPEGSISTLTIQRTEQRDSAMYRCASSPTPSTDTQYFGPGTRLTVL.